Here is one TCR beta chain with its context. There are 14 residues in the CDR3. Per germline, CDR1 SGHNT and CDR2 YYREEE (reference sequence). V lost 0 bases, J lost 4 bases, and 7 bases lay in between. The data were taken from a study of T cell changes during pregnancy in multiple sclerosis. The method was immunoSEQ multiplex PCR; TCRdb's version includes in-frame clones alone and lacks a portion of them. This table has 40,000 to 60,000 clones, 90% appearing once. The chain combines TRBV5-4 with TRBJ2-2; D gene ambiguous. The clonotype originates from a female donor in good health, enrolled as a control in a pregnancy study. The sample in question was peripheral blood, obtained in the first trimester of pregnancy. CDR3 residues: CASSLALPTGELFF. For the CDR3, the DNA is TGTGCCAGCAGCTTGGCCCTACCCACCGGGGAGCTGTTTTTT.